A selection of T cell receptor beta chains follows, all from one sample in a study of control samples from healthy donors and cancer patients. The protocol was immunoSEQ multiplex PCR, while the TCRdb copy is restricted to in-frame clones and leaves out a portion. The sample lists 80,000 or so clones, 90% to 95% seen once, with 15% to 20% in the top ten. Sequencing was carried out using blood. The receptor set was obtained from a man between 45 and 60 years old in good health. Each CDR3 is given with its conserved first and last residue. A D gene is named only where the DNA matches it firmly. Expanded clones are given a class, and other clones once, few, many or no size at all.

V,D,size,J,DNA,CDR3
TRBV20-1,TRBD1,once,TRBJ1-2,TGCAGGGGTAGTTCGACAGGGCACTATGGCTACACCTTC,CRGSSTGHYGYTF
TRBV6-6,TRBD1,.,TRBJ1-5,TGTGCCAGCAGTCCTTACTCAAGACAGGGGAGAGAGAATCAGCCCCAGCATTTT,CASSPYSRQGRENQPQHF
TRBV7-2,TRBD2,.,TRBJ2-2,TGTGCCAGCAGCGAATTAGCGGGGCCGAACACCGGGGAGCTGTTTTTT,CASSELAGPNTGELFF
TRBV11-2,TRBD1,.,TRBJ1-1,TGTGCCAGCCTCGAGGGGGCAAGGATAAACACTGAAGCTTTCTTT,CASLEGARINTEAFF
TRBV3-1/TRBV3-2,.,.,TRBJ2-2,TGTGCCAGCAGCCAGGTTAGGGGCGGGGAGCTGTTTTTT,CASSQVRGGELFF
TRBV19,.,.,TRBJ1-5,TGTGCCAGTAGTATTCAGCCCAATCAGCCCCAGCATTTT,CASSIQPNQPQHF
TRBV29-1,TRBD1,.,TRBJ2-1,TGCAGCGTTCACTCCGGGACAGCCTCTTACAATGAGCAGTTCTTC,CSVHSGTASYNEQFF
TRBV5-1,TRBD2,.,TRBJ2-5,TGCGCCAGCAGCTACTTTAGCGGGAGTGAAGAGACCCAGTACTTC,CASSYFSGSEETQYF
TRBV7-2,.,.,TRBJ2-1,TGTGCCAGCAGCTTTTCGTGGGGCCCTACCTACAATGAGCAGTTCTTC,CASSFSWGPTYNEQFF
TRBV7-2,TRBD1,once,TRBJ2-7,TGTGCCAGCAGCCCGACAGGGAACTCCTACGAGCAGTACTTC,CASSPTGNSYEQYF
TRBV18,.,once,TRBJ2-5,TGTGCCAGCTCACCTCCCGGGACGCAACAAGAGACCCAGTACTTC,CASSPPGTQQETQYF
TRBV5-3,.,.,TRBJ1-3,TGTGCCAGAAGCTTTCTAGAAAACACCATATATTTT,CARSFLENTIYF
TRBV5-1,.,.,TRBJ1-2,TGCGCCAGCAGCGTTACAGCCTTCTATGGCTACACCTTC,CASSVTAFYGYTF
TRBV2,.,once,TRBJ1-1,TGTGCCAGCAGTTACGGACAGCCAGAGAAAGCTTTCTTT,CASSYGQPEKAFF
TRBV10-3,.,.,TRBJ2-1,TGTGCCATCCACCGGGACCCCATGGATGAGCAGTTCTTC,CAIHRDPMDEQFF
TRBV11-2,.,.,TRBJ1-3,TGTGCCAGCAGCTGGGGAAACACCATATATTTT,CASSWGNTIYF
TRBV12-3/TRBV12-4,.,.,TRBJ2-2,TGTGCCAGCAGTACCTTAGAGGGGGAGCTGTTTTTT,CASSTLEGELFF
TRBV3-1/TRBV3-2,TRBD1,.,TRBJ2-3,TGTGCCAGCAGCCGAGGACAGGGATCTAGCACAGATACGCAGTATTTT,CASSRGQGSSTDTQYF
TRBV9,.,.,TRBJ1-4,TGTGCCAGCAGCGTAGGGTCTCCGGGTTCCGCTGAACTGTTTTTT,CASSVGSPGSAELFF
TRBV5-1,.,.,TRBJ1-1,TGCGCCAGCAGCTTGGCCTACGGAGGGCTTGAAGCTTTCTTT,CASSLAYGGLEAFF
TRBV19,.,.,TRBJ1-2,TGTGCCAGTTGGAACAGGGTAAGAGGCTACACCTTC,CASWNRVRGYTF
TRBV30,.,.,TRBJ1-2,TGTGCCTGGAACGATATCTATGGCTACACCTTC,CAWNDIYGYTF
TRBV19,.,.,TRBJ1-5,TGTGCCAGTAGCATATACGGACAGACGGGGGATCAGCCCCAGCATTTT,CASSIYGQTGDQPQHF
TRBV28,.,few,TRBJ1-5,TGTGCCAGCAGTTTAGGACCTAGCAATCAGCCCCAGCATTTT,CASSLGPSNQPQHF
TRBV6-2/TRBV6-3,TRBD2,.,TRBJ2-3,TGTGCCAGCAGCCCAAGACTAGCGGGGAGCACAGATACGCAGTATTTT,CASSPRLAGSTDTQYF
TRBV18,TRBD2,.,TRBJ2-1,TGTGCCAGCTCACTCGGACTAGCGGGGAGCAATGAGCAGTTCTTC,CASSLGLAGSNEQFF
TRBV19,.,.,TRBJ1-1,TGTGCCAGTAGTATTAAGGGATTGAACACTGAAGCTTTCTTT,CASSIKGLNTEAFF
TRBV7-6,.,.,TRBJ2-2,TGTGCCAGCAGCCCTACCATAGGGGTACCAACCGGGGAGCTGTTTTTT,CASSPTIGVPTGELFF
TRBV10-3,.,few,TRBJ1-2,TGTGCCATCACAGGCCTACTAACTAATGGCTACACCTTC,CAITGLLTNGYTF
TRBV2,.,.,TRBJ1-1,TGTGCCAGCAGTTGGGCAGAAGGTAACACTGAAGCTTTCTTT,CASSWAEGNTEAFF
TRBV9,TRBD1,.,TRBJ2-7,TGTGCCAGCAGCCTAGACAGGGCTACCTACGAGCAGTACTTC,CASSLDRATYEQYF
TRBV7-2,TRBD2,.,TRBJ2-7,TGTGCCAGCAGCTTAGGCCTAGCGGGGGTGGGCGAGCAGTACTTC,CASSLGLAGVGEQYF
TRBV24-1,.,.,TRBJ1-2,TGTGCCACCAGTGATTTGGCGGGCGGTAACTATGGCTACACCTTC,CATSDLAGGNYGYTF
TRBV6-5,TRBD1,once,TRBJ1-2,TGTGCCAGCAGGGGACAGTTAAACTATGGCTACACCTTC,CASRGQLNYGYTF
TRBV30,.,.,TRBJ1-5,TGTGCCTGGAGTGTCCCTCAGGGGTTTCAGCCCCAGCATTTT,CAWSVPQGFQPQHF
TRBV9,.,.,TRBJ1-2,TGTGCCAGCAGCGTAGGACAGGTTCCCTTAGACTATGGCTACACCTTC,CASSVGQVPLDYGYTF